A selection of T cell receptor beta chains follows, all from one sample in a study of vaccination effects on CD4 cells after COVID-19. The antigens for these receptors are not known. Sequenced by immunoSEQ multiplex PCR; TCRdb stores in-frame clones only, minus some. The table records roughly 34,000 clones, approximately 82% of them present only once. The specimen was CD4+ T cells from PBMCs cultured with HCoV-NL63 spike peptides, collected after COVID-19 vaccination. The receptors originated from a human donor who received a COVID-19 vaccine. Some clones in this sample may be carry-over from other donors' samples. Each CDR3 is given with its conserved first and last residue. A D gene is named only where the DNA matches it firmly. Size is stated for part of the rows, as once, few or many counts, or as a class when the clone is expanded.

V	D	length	J	size	CDR3	DNA
TRBV18	TRBD1	14	TRBJ1-1	-	CASSLGQVNTEAFF	TGTGCCAGCTCGCTTGGACAGGTCAACACTGAAGCTTTCTTT
TRBV5-6	-	17	TRBJ1-6	-	CASSLGASREGNSPLHF	TGTGCCAGCAGCTTGGGGGCTTCGAGGGAGGGTAATTCACCCCTCCACTTT
TRBV5-1	TRBD2	16	TRBJ2-2	-	CASSLTAGGLPGELFF	TGCGCCAGCAGCTTAACAGCGGGGGGGCTACCCGGGGAGCTGTTTTTT
TRBV7-2	-	14	TRBJ2-1	-	CASSLNRLATEQFF	TGTGCCAGCAGCTTAAATCGGCTAGCGACTGAGCAGTTCTTC
TRBV3-1/TRBV3-2	-	12	TRBJ2-2	-	CASSQGTGELFF	TGTGCCAGCAGCCAGGGGACCGGGGAGCTGTTTTTT
TRBV24-1	TRBD2	18	TRBJ2-2	-	CATSGPTSGGALPGELFF	TGTGCCACCAGTGGCCCGACTAGCGGGGGGGCGTTGCCCGGGGAGCTGTTTTTT
TRBV5-1	-	13	TRBJ1-2	-	CASSVDSVYGYTF	TGCGCCAGCAGCGTGGACAGCGTCTATGGCTACACCTTC
TRBV7-9	TRBD1	16	TRBJ1-6	once	CASSLGQGSYNSPLHF	TGTGCCAGCAGCCTGGGACAGGGGTCCTATAATTCACCCCTCCACTTT
TRBV2	TRBD1	14	TRBJ1-4	-	CASGGTATNEKLFF	TGTGCCAGCGGGGGGACAGCAACTAATGAAAAACTGTTTTTT
TRBV19	TRBD1	17	TRBJ1-2	-	CASSRLTSTGESSGYTF	TGTGCCAGTAGTAGATTAACCAGCACAGGGGAATCCTCCGGCTACACCTTC
TRBV5-1	-	16	TRBJ1-4	once	CASSLPLGGTNEKLFF	TGCGCCAGCAGTCTCCCCTTGGGAGGAACTAATGAAAAACTGTTTTTT
TRBV10-3	-	12	TRBJ2-3	few	CAISDHTDTQYF	TGTGCCATCAGTGACCACACAGATACGCAGTATTTT
TRBV5-1	-	15	TRBJ2-6	-	CACRTGFSGANVLTF	TGCGCCTGCCGAACAGGGTTCTCTGGGGCCAACGTCCTGACTTTC
TRBV20-1	-	10	TRBJ1-2	-	CGTFNYGYTF	TGCGGGACTTTTAACTATGGCTACACCTTC
TRBV24-1	-	12	TRBJ2-5	-	CATSDYRETQYF	TGTGCCACCAGTGATTATAGAGAGACCCAGTACTTC
TRBV2	TRBD1	14	TRBJ2-5	-	CASSAQGTAETQYF	TGTGCCAGCAGCGCACAGGGGACCGCAGAGACCCAGTACTTC
TRBV4-2	-	16	TRBJ1-1	few	CASSQETGALDTEAFF	TGTGCCAGCAGCCAAGAGACAGGAGCCTTGGACACTGAAGCTTTCTTT
TRBV5-6	TRBD1	16	TRBJ2-5	-	CASSLGGTGGKETQYF	TGTGCCAGCAGCTTGGGTGGGACAGGGGGCAAAGAGACCCAGTACTTC
TRBV27	TRBD2	18	TRBJ2-5	-	CASSLSPGLAGGQKTQYF	TGTGCCAGCAGTTTATCCCCGGGACTAGCGGGGGGGCAGAAGACCCAGTACTTC
TRBV27	TRBD2	19	TRBJ2-3	-	CASSLGTGLAGGHTDTQYF	TGTGCCAGCAGTTTAGGAACAGGACTAGCGGGGGGGCACACAGATACGCAGTATTTT
TRBV29-1	TRBD1	14	TRBJ2-5	-	CSVPGTGGSETQYF	TGCAGCGTTCCTGGGACAGGGGGGAGTGAGACCCAGTACTTC
TRBV4-1	-	13	TRBJ1-2	few	CASSQVPGLGYTF	TGCGCCAGCAGCCAAGTCCCGGGGCTTGGCTACACCTTC
TRBV7-2	-	13	TRBJ1-1	few	CASSLGGVTEAFF	TGTGCCAGCAGCTTAGGGGGGGTGACTGAAGCTTTCTTT
TRBV18	-	16	TRBJ1-1	once	CASSPLGQIGTTEAFF	TGTGCCAGCTCACCATTAGGGCAAATAGGGACCACTGAAGCTTTCTTT
TRBV7-8	-	15	TRBJ1-2	few	CASSLRIGRGYGYTF	TGTGCCAGCAGCTTACGTATTGGTCGGGGCTATGGCTACACCTTC
TRBV2	-	14	TRBJ2-4	-	CATSDGRAKNIQYF	TGTGCCACCTCGGATGGCCGGGCCAAAAACATTCAGTACTTC
TRBV19	TRBD1	16	TRBJ1-6	few	CASTHPGQGAWSPLHF	TGTGCCAGTACCCATCCGGGACAGGGGGCTTGGTCACCCCTCCACTTT
TRBV20-1	-	11	TRBJ1-3	once	CSARTGNTIYF	TGCAGTGCCAGAACTGGAAACACCATATATTTT
TRBV9	TRBD1	13	TRBJ1-3	-	CASSVEGANTIYF	TGTGCCAGCAGCGTAGAGGGGGCCAACACCATATATTTT
TRBV19	-	11	TRBJ1-5	-	CASSTDQPQHF	TGTGCCAGTAGTACAGATCAGCCCCAGCATTTT
TRBV10-2	-	14	TRBJ2-3	-	CASKDGPQEDTQYF	TGCGCCAGCAAGGACGGGCCCCAGGAGGATACGCAGTATTTT
TRBV6-5	TRBD1	16	TRBJ1-4	once	CASSYSRTGGLVKLFF	TGTGCCAGCAGTTACTCTCGGACAGGGGGCCTGGTGAAACTGTTTTTT
TRBV1	-	16	TRBJ1-1	-	CTSSQDVSGRSPWAFF	TGCACCAGCAGCCAAGATGTTTCTGGGAGGTCCCCCTGGGCTTTCTTT
TRBV12-3/TRBV12-4	-	13	TRBJ1-2	-	CASSLGSGAGYTF	TGTGCCAGCAGTTTAGGTAGCGGGGCTGGCTACACCTTC
TRBV7-2	-	14	TRBJ1-4	-	CASGKTGTNEKLFF	TGTGCCAGCGGCAAGACAGGAACTAATGAAAAACTGTTTTTT
TRBV4-1	TRBD2	19	TRBJ2-3	-	CASSRLLAGGVSGTDTQYF	TGCGCCAGCAGCCGACTCCTAGCGGGGGGCGTTAGTGGCACAGATACGCAGTATTTT
TRBV19	TRBD1	15	TRBJ1-5	-	CASARDSNSNQPQHF	TGTGCCAGTGCGCGGGACAGTAATAGCAATCAGCCCCAGCATTTT
TRBV6-2/TRBV6-3	TRBD1	16	TRBJ1-5	-	CASSYYGQGDNQPQHF	TGTGCCAGCAGTTACTACGGGCAGGGGGATAATCAGCCCCAGCATTTT
TRBV19	TRBD1	14	TRBJ2-5	-	CASNGQGALETQYF	TGTGCCAGTAACGGTCAGGGGGCTTTGGAGACCCAGTACTTC
TRBV6-5	-	13	TRBJ1-2	-	CASTNGGSYGYTF	TGTGCCAGCACCAACGGGGGGTCCTATGGCTACACCTTC
TRBV15	-	15	TRBJ2-1	-	CATSRELAGEHEQFF	TGTGCCACCAGCAGAGAGCTTGCAGGGGAACATGAGCAGTTCTTC
TRBV13	-	15	TRBJ1-3	-	CASSFSSNSGNTIYF	TGTGCCAGCAGCTTTTCAAGCAACTCTGGAAACACCATATATTTT
TRBV19	TRBD1	15	TRBJ2-2	once	CASSIDRGGTGELFF	TGTGCCAGTAGTATTGACAGGGGAGGCACCGGGGAGCTGTTTTTT
TRBV7-6	TRBD2	16	TRBJ2-5	-	CASSPNSGGPYETQYF	TGTGCCAGCAGCCCAAATAGCGGGGGGCCCTACGAGACCCAGTACTTC
TRBV6-5	-	16	TRBJ2-4	-	CASSFGTPGAKNIQYF	TGTGCCAGCAGTTTCGGGACCCCCGGGGCCAAAAACATTCAGTACTTC
TRBV28	TRBD2	15	TRBJ2-1	-	CASSKYGGIYNEQFF	TGTGCCAGCAGCAAATACGGGGGGATCTACAATGAGCAGTTCTTC
TRBV10-1	-	16	TRBJ2-1	-	CASSESRATTYNEQFF	TGCGCCAGCAGTGAGTCCCGGGCCACTACCTACAATGAGCAGTTCTTC
TRBV28	-	14	TRBJ1-2	-	CASSFLTATYGYTF	TGTGCCAGCAGTTTCTTGACAGCAACCTATGGCTACACCTTC
TRBV9	-	13	TRBJ1-5	-	CASSVDLNQPQHF	TGTGCCAGCAGCGTAGACTTAAATCAGCCCCAGCATTTT
TRBV28	-	15	TRBJ1-3	-	CASGFGGLAGNTIYF	TGTGCCAGCGGCTTTGGGGGCCTGGCCGGAAACACCATATATTTT